This TCR beta chain was found in a study of blood T cell repertoires in COVID-19. Looking at the study overall: Acute and convalescent COVID-19 samples came from the United States, Italy and Spain. PBMCs, B-cell-depleted T cells, or T cells were the source of the cDNA or gDNA that made up the material.

The V end lost 7 bases, the J end lost 6 bases, and 15 bases lay between the germline ends. Germline V gives CDR1 SNHLY, CDR2 FYNNEI. The CDR3 spans 14 residues. Authors' data handling: Amplification of reference gene primers provided the estimated nucleated cell counts. Clones were read by immunoSEQ multiplex PCR, and TCRdb kept only the in-frame ones, dropping some. V and J calls and clone size are as listed in that table; D and trimming were resolved from the DNA. The table records about 84,000 clones, 83% of them present only once. The sequenced sample consisted of peripheral blood. The chain has TRBV2 and TRBJ2-2; TRBD2 is a possible D gene (6 bases). This receptor was identified in a woman older than 75 with acute or convalescent COVID-19. The CDR3 loop reads CASILEAGSGELFF. The CDR3 DNA sequence: TGTGCCAGCATCCTGGAGGCGGGATCCGGGGAGCTGTTTTTT.